The TCR beta chain described here comes from a study of shared clonotypes between healthy human individuals (dated by TCRdb to about 2020). About the study as a whole: The cohort included a few men and a couple of women between 18 and 49 years of age. Libraries were prepared and TCR repertoires were sequenced by different laboratories using diverse techniques, in order to increase sequencing depth and limit assay-specific biases. To estimate repertoire size and how much clonotype sharing occurs between individuals, the study deeply sequenced the blood TCR repertoires of five healthy adults. Leukapheresis yielded between about 0.9 and 9.5 billion PBMCs per donor. For each donor, CD4 naive and CD4 memory were each run on three plates, CD8 naive on two plates, and CD8 memory on one plate. Study-wide findings and limitations: Sampling was restricted to blood, and TCR repertoires in tissues likely differ from the TCR repertoires found in blood. About 5% of naive CD4, 3% to 3.5% of naive CD8, 2% to 2.5% of memory CD4, and approximately 0.39% of memory CD8 clonotypes were shared across a handful of donors. Pairwise subsampling indicated that sequencing depth was expected to affect the degree of clonotype sharing among donors. Compared with non-shared clonotypes, the clonotypes found in all four sorted-subset donors had higher generation probabilities. Even with the large sequencing depth, rarefaction of the sorted-subset datasets indicated that sequencing was incomplete. The small number of donors limited the genetic and exposure-history diversity represented. Estimated clonotype richness was generally larger for naive than for memory subsets.

Using the deep immunoSEQ assay, TCR CDR3 regions were amplified from genomic DNA by multiplex PCR. Extracted genomic DNA from each cell subset was spread evenly across all wells of several immunoSEQ 96-well plates, with each plate serving as a replicate. For sorted subsets, each replicate PCR was loaded with 150 to 250 ng genomic DNA, equivalent to 30,000 or so T cell genomes. The purified libraries were quantified using a Qubit 3.0 fluorometer, sized with a Bioanalyzer 2100, and then quantified again using the KAPA Library Quantification kit. A separate single-read 150-cycle Illumina NextSeq 550 flow cell was used to sequence each immunoSEQ 96-well plate. The authors' analysis ran thus. The immunoSEQ output contained only junctional sequences without quality scores, so filtering could not match that applied to full-length reads. To assign V/J genes and CDR3, sequences were annotated using PyIR, a Python wrapper for IgBLAST v1.9, with IMGT germline references. Reads were filtered out if the reads had weak V/J assignments (E-value above 1e-6), no CDR3, stop codons, out-of-frame junctions, or ambiguous translated residues. A V3J clonotype was defined by an identical inferred V gene, J gene, and CDR3 amino acid sequence. To compute the percentage overlap between repertoires, the number of shared unique clonotypes was divided by the size of the smaller repertoire. Repertoire richness was assessed with RTK rarefaction, the Chao1 estimator, and Recon v2.1 estimates of unobserved clonotypes. Generation probabilities for all TCRbeta clonotypes obtained by the gDNA method from a few donors were computed using OLGA. In TCRdb, the immuneACCESS table is reduced to in-frame sequences with V and J assigned. These tables do not hold every clone; where another copy was compared, an unresolved V gene accounts for under half, and the others remain unexplained. The DNA gave D and trimming, while V, J and clone size come from that table. This sample is represented by about 700,000 clones; about 90% of them were singletons. The ten largest clones add up to 24% of the sample.

Comment on this clone: No antigen is known for it. No much larger clonotype is one base removed from it; base qualities were not supplied.

For the CD8 naive samples, CD45RO-negative cells were positively selected for CCR7, yielding a CD45RA+CCR7+ population from which TemRA cells were excluded. The donors were healthy, HIV-negative adults who had no recently reported acute infections or vaccinations. Every donor was a Caucasian adult living in Nashville, Tennessee, USA. After blood collection by leukapheresis, PBMCs were isolated using Ficoll-Histopaque density gradient centrifugation and then cryopreserved in the vapor phase of liquid nitrogen. Analytical flow cytometry was used to check the purity and quantity of every magnetically sorted T cell population. Genomic DNA was isolated from every sorted fraction and measured by UV absorbance on a Nanodrop 2000c. Relative to germline, V is missing 3 bases and J is missing 6 bases, with 1 base of the junction outside any gene match. Measured from the cysteine to the phenylalanine, the CDR3 is 13 residues long. CDR3 DNA only is kept here, 39 bases in frame from base 1. Per the germline V gene, MGHDK is the CDR1 and SYGVNS is the CDR2.

The sequence was obtained from a man aged 25 to 40 in good health. The chain is assembled from TRBV25-1 and TRBJ2-7, with 11 middle bases fitting TRBD1. The sequenced material came from naive CD8+ T cells sorted from blood. The sample's cell subset or site label is to be understood as: CD45RA+CCR7+. The nucleotides are TGTGCCAGCAGTGATGGGACAGGGGGCGAGCAGTACTTC. Its protein is CASSDGTGGEQYF.